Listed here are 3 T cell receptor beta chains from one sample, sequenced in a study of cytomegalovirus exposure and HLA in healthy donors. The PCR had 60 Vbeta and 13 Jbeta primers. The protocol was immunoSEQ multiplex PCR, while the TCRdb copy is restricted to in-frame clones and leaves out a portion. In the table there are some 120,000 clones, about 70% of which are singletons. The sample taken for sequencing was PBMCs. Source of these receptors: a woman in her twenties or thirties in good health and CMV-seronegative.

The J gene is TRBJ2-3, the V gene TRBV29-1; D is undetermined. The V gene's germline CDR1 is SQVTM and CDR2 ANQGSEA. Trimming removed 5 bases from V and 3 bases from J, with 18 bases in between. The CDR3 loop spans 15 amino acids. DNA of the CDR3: TGCAGCGTTCCCCTAGGATCTTTAGTAACAGATACGCAGTATTTT. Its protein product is CSVPLGSLVTDTQYF.

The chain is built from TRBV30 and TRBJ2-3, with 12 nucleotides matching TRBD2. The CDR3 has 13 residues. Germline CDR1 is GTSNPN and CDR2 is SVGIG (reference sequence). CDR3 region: CACLAGGKNTQYF. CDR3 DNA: TGTGCTTGTCTAGCGGGGGGGAAAAATACGCAGTATTTT.

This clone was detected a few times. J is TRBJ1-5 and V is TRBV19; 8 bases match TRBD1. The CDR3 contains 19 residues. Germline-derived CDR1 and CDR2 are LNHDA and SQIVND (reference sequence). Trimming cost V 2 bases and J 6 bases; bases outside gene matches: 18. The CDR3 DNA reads TGTGCCAGTAGTATACCCGGGACAGGTCGAAATAGGGTGGGTCAGCCCCAGCATTTT. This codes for CASSIPGTGRNRVGQPQHF.